This T cell receptor beta chain was identified in a study of cytomegalovirus exposure and HLA in healthy donors. PCR involved 60 Vbeta and 13 Jbeta primers. Only in-frame clones appear in the TCRdb table, and some are missing; sequencing was by immunoSEQ multiplex PCR. The sample lists 210,000 or so clones, 85% to 90% occurring once. The V gene's germline CDR1 is MGHRA and CDR2 YSYEKL. V trimming: 0 bases; J trimming: 1 base; junction bases outside the gene matches: 10. This CDR3 is built from 19 residues. The sample taken for sequencing was PBMCs. This chain links TRBV4-1 with TRBJ2-1; 9 bases line up with TRBD2. The clonotype originates from a woman in her late teens or twenties in good health and CMV-seronegative. CDR3 DNA sequence: TGCGCCAGCAGCCAAGAGGGACTGCGGGGGGGCCCATCCTACAATGAGCAGTTCTTC. This translates into CASSQEGLRGGPSYNEQFF.